One and the same sample provided the 6 T cell receptor beta chains below, sequenced in a study of response to subunit inactivated influenza vaccine. Using its own MiXCR run on the RT-PCR reads, TCRdb lists one record per CDR3 protein. The sample consists of about 580,000 distinct CDR3 sequences, 11% to 15% of them appearing once. The specimen was PBMCs from blood, collected roughly 12 days after vaccination. These receptors were collected from a man aged 45-65 years who received an inactivated influenza vaccine.

This clonotype was seen a few times. This chain joins TRBV5-1 and TRBJ2-7; TRBD2 matches 10 bases. This CDR3 is built from 15 residues. Germline V CDR1 and CDR2: SGHRS, YFSETQ. With V trimmed by 3 bases and J by 3 bases, 6 bases remained unmatched. In DNA form, the CDR3 reads TGCGCCAGCAGCTATCTAGCGGGAGTTGACTACGAGCAGTACTTC. It translates to CASSYLAGVDYEQYF.

This clonotype was found many times. The chain has TRBV7-8 and TRBJ1-1; no clear D gene. CDR1 is SGHVS and CDR2 is FQNEAQ in the germline V gene. The CDR3 is made up of 13 amino acids. The germline V and J ends were trimmed by 2 bases and 7 bases, with 11 bases remaining between them. In nucleotides, the CDR3 is TGTGCCAGCAGCTTACCGGGCCCAATTGAAGCTTTCTTT. This translates into CASSLPGPIEAFF.

The rearrangement uses TRBV19 and TRBJ1-5; D unresolved. The CDR3 consists of 11 residues. Trimming left V 3 bases short and J 13 bases short, with 10 bases between. CDR1 and CDR2 from the germline V gene are LNHDA and SQIVND (reference sequence). The CDR3 DNA is TGTGCCAGTAGTATTTACGGCGAGCAGCATTTT. Protein: CASSIYGEQHF. Variable domain in full (rest from reference TRBV19 and TRBJ1-5): DGGITQSPKYLFRKEGQNVTLSCEQNLNHDAMYWYRQDPGQGLRLIYYSQIVNDFQKGDIAEGYSVSREKKESFPLTVTSAQKNPTAFYLCASSIYGEQHFGDGTRLSIL.

The chain is built from TRBV5-1 and TRBJ2-5, with a weak D call TRBD2 (6 bases). CDR3 length: 15 residues. V shed 3 bases and J shed 5 bases, with 17 bases lying between them. CDR1 and CDR2 from the germline V gene are SGHRS and YFSETQ. In DNA form, the CDR3 reads TGCGCCAGCAGCTCGGAAGGCGGGGAGTGGGAGACCCAGTACTTC. This encodes CASSSEGGEWETQYF.

At least ten counts were recorded for this clonotype. This chain joins TRBV5-1 and TRBJ2-5; 9 bases agree with TRBD1. V was pared by 4 bases and J by 0 bases, with 10 bases of the junction left unmatched. The CDR3 is made up of 17 amino acids. The germline V gene encodes CDR1 SGHRS and CDR2 YFSETQ. CDR3 sequence (DNA): TGCGCCAGCAGCAAGGCCGGGACAGGGATGTACCAAGAGACCCAGTACTTC. Amino acids: CASSKAGTGMYQETQYF.

The sample holds one count of this clonotype. V and J are TRBV6-5 and TRBJ2-7; 15 bases align to TRBD2. This CDR3 is built from 19 residues. The germline V gene has CDR1 MNHEY and CDR2 SVGAGI. The J segment lost 3 bases and the V segment lost 0 bases, leaving 9 bases of the junction unmatched. The CDR3 spells CASSYSGLAGGFPLYEQYF. DNA of the CDR3: TGTGCCAGCAGTTACTCGGGACTAGCGGGGGGATTCCCTCTCTACGAGCAGTACTTC.